This T cell receptor (beta chain) was identified in a study of blood T cell repertoires in COVID-19. Across the study: The study drew acute and convalescent COVID-19 samples from the United States, Italy and Spain. PBMCs, B-cell-depleted T cells, or T cells were the source of the cDNA or gDNA that made up the material.

Trimming cost V 3 bases and J 0 bases, with 12 bases left between them. Germline loops: CDR1 SEHNR, CDR2 FQNEAQ (reference sequence). There are 16 residues in the CDR3. Per the study methods: Reference gene primers were amplified, and this amplification served to estimate nucleated cell counts. Some clones are missing from TCRdb's copy, which holds only in-frame ones; the method was immunoSEQ multiplex PCR. D and trimming come from the DNA, and the V and J calls and clone size come from that table. This sample yields some 98,000 clones, of which 70% to 85% are seen a single time; less than 11% belongs to the top ten.

The chain is built from TRBV7-9 and TRBJ2-1, with D perhaps matching TRBD1 (5 bases). The sequence was obtained from a man between 65 and 85 years old with acute or convalescent COVID-19. The source material was peripheral blood. CDR3 region: CASSLAGQSSYNEQFF. CDR3 DNA sequence: TGTGCCAGCAGCTTGGCCGGACAAAGCTCCTACAATGAGCAGTTCTTC. Drawing the rest from reference TRBV7-9 and TRBJ2-1, the complete variable domain is DTGVSQNPRHKITKRGQNVTFRCDPISEHNRLYWYRQTLGQGPEFLTYFQNEAQLEKSRLLSDRFSAERPKGSFSTLEIQRTEQGDSAMYLCASSLAGQSSYNEQFFGPGTRLTVL.